A selection of T cell receptor beta chains follows, all from one sample in a study of human T cells and chemical hapten exposure. TCRdb re-derived calls from the RACE reads in MiXCR, one entry per CDR3 protein. This table has 90,000 to 110,000 distinct CDR3 sequences, 9% to 9.5% appearing once. The material was whole blood, obtained in connection with sensitization to the hapten diphenylcyclopropenone (DPC). All receptors derive from a middle-aged woman with alopecia areata. Some clones in this sample may be carry-over from other donors' samples. CDR3s include the opening cysteine and the closing phenylalanine or tryptophan. D genes are given only for firm matches. Size is stated for part of the rows, as once, few or many counts, or as a class when the clone is expanded.

v_gene	d_gene	j_gene	abundance	CDR3nt	CDR3aa
TRBV7-9	-	TRBJ1-6	few	TGTGCCAGCAGCTCCCGGGCCGCTTATAATTCACCCCTCCACTTT	CASSSRAAYNSPLHF
TRBV24-1	-	TRBJ1-5	many	TGTGCCACCAGTGGAGGAGGGTATAGGAGTAGCAATCAGCCCCAGCATTTT	CATSGGGYRSSNQPQHF
TRBV29-1	-	TRBJ1-4	-	TGCAGCGTTGAAGCAGGGTCTGGTGAAAAACTGTTTTTT	CSVEAGSGEKLFF
TRBV24-1	-	TRBJ2-7	few	TGTGCCACCAGTGATTTCCCCAAAAACGAGCAGTACTTC	CATSDFPKNEQYF
TRBV6-5	TRBD1	TRBJ1-5	many	TGTGCCAGCAGCACCCAGGGGGCAAAATGGCAGCCCCAGCATTTT	CASSTQGAKWQPQHF
TRBV12-3/TRBV12-4	TRBD1	TRBJ2-6	many	TGTGCCAGCAGTTTCTTAGTCCTGCCGGGACAGGGGCTCTCTGGGGCCAACGTCCTGACTTTC	CASSFLVLPGQGLSGANVLTF
TRBV10-3	-	TRBJ2-6	few	TGTGCCATCAGGCCACAACAGGGACCTACGTCGGGGGCCAACGTCCTGACTTTC	CAIRPQQGPTSGANVLTF
TRBV6-2/TRBV6-3	-	TRBJ1-5	many	TGTGCCAGCAGTTATCGGGATTTCAATCAGCCCCAGCATTTT	CASSYRDFNQPQHF
TRBV12-3/TRBV12-4	TRBD2	TRBJ2-5	-	TGTGCCAGCAGTTTACTAGCGGGGGCCCAAGAGACCCAGTACTTC	CASSLLAGAQETQYF
TRBV20-1	-	TRBJ2-2	many	TGCAGTGCTGGGGCGACCCGATCGAACACCGGGGAGCTGTTTTTT	CSAGATRSNTGELFF
TRBV20-1	-	TRBJ2-7	-	TGCAGTGCGAGTAGCGGCTACGAGCAGTACTTC	CSASSGYEQYF
TRBV20-1	TRBD1	TRBJ2-1	few	TGCAGTGCTAGAGACTTGAGGACAGGGCTACACAATGAGCAGTTCTTC	CSARDLRTGLHNEQFF
TRBV11-2	-	TRBJ1-2	-	TGTGCCAGCAGCTTAGATGGGCCCTATGGCTACACCTTC	CASSLDGPYGYTF
TRBV15	-	TRBJ1-5	many	TGTGCCACCAGCAGGGAATACTATCAGCCCCAGCATTTT	CATSREYYQPQHF
TRBV6-6	TRBD1	TRBJ1-2	many	TGTGCCAGCAGAAGACAGGGCGATGGCTACACCTTC	CASRRQGDGYTF
TRBV4-1	TRBD1	TRBJ2-3	few	TGCGCCAGCAGCCGCCGGGACAGGGCCGATACGCAGTATTTT	CASSRRDRADTQYF
TRBV5-4	-	TRBJ2-2	-	TGTGCCAGCAGCTGGGACGTGGACACCGGGGAGCTGTTTTTT	CASSWDVDTGELFF
TRBV5-1	-	TRBJ2-3	-	TGCACCAGCAGCTTTGTCAGAGATACGCAGTATTTT	CTSSFVRDTQYF
TRBV6-6	TRBD1	TRBJ1-2	few	TGTGCCAGCAGTTACCAGGGGGAGGGTAACTATGGCTACACCTTC	CASSYQGEGNYGYTF
TRBV28	-	TRBJ2-7	-	TGTGCCAGCAGTTTAGAGGCAGGGACTTCCTACGAGCAGTACTTC	CASSLEAGTSYEQYF